The 31 T cell receptor beta chains in this list originate from one sample, sequenced in a study of identical twins (TCRdb year 2016). The library was produced with 5' RACE. Instrument on record: Illumina HiSeq 2000. The public sequencing data were trimmed at Q25 with fastp and processed into clonotypes with MiXCR by TCRdb, which kept only in-frame beta chains. Each record represents a unique CDR3 protein, reported with the most common genes and DNA among its rows. This sample lists 550,000 to 700,000 distinct CDR3 sequences; approximately 21% were detected once. The top ten clones comprise around 4.5% of the sample. These data are also associated with another study on T cells expressing NK-cell markers.

Sequences were obtained from PBMCs. All receptors derive from a woman under 30 in good health.

This clonotype was seen only a few times. The chain carries TRBV2 and TRBJ2-1; the match to TRBD2 covers 7 bases. The CDR3 is 17 amino acids. The V and J ends lost 0 bases and 1 base, in that order; junction bases with no gene match: 6. The germline V gene encodes CDR1 SNHLY and CDR2 FYNNEI. CDR3 in DNA: TGTGCCAGCAGTGAAGCGCCTGCTAGCGGATCCTACAATGAGCAGTTCTTC. It is translated as CASSEAPASGSYNEQFF.

This clonotype was counted only a few times. The rearrangement joins TRBV20-1 to TRBJ2-1; 13 positions agree with TRBD2. The CDR3 spans 19 residues. Germline values: CDR1 DFQATT, CDR2 SNEGSKA (reference sequence). The junction had 19 bases not matched to a gene; V was cut back by 1 base and J by 10 bases. The CDR3: CSARAAGTSGNPAVGEQFF. The CDR3 DNA reads TGCAGTGCTAGAGCCGCCGGGACTAGCGGGAACCCCGCGGTCGGCGAGCAGTTCTTC.

This clonotype showed up many times. CDR3 loop: CASRPRASGEAFF. The CDR3 DNA sequence: TGTGCCAGCAGACCCCGGGCCTCCGGTGAAGCTTTCTTT. This rearrangement joins TRBV12-3 or TRBV12-4 to TRBJ1-1, with unresolved D. There are 13 residues in the CDR3. Trimming removed 6 bases from V and 7 bases from J, with 15 bases in between.

This chain joins TRBV20-1 and TRBJ2-7; D uncertain. The V gene's germline CDR1 is DFQATT and CDR2 SNEGSKA (reference sequence). V was cut by 3 bases and J by 6 bases, with 15 bases left in between. CDR3 size: 13 residues. The CDR3 DNA follows: TGCAGTGCTAGTACTGGTCACTTGGGCGAGCAGTACTTC. Its translation: CSASTGHLGEQYF.

This clonotype showed up many times. J is TRBJ2-5 and V is TRBV20-1; a weak D match, TRBD2 (5 bases). The germline V gene encodes CDR1 DFQATT and CDR2 SNEGSKA (reference sequence). Between the trimmed V and J ends, which lost 6 bases and 4 bases, there was a span of 9 bases. The CDR3 totals 11 residues. CDR3 DNA sequence: TGCAGTGCGGGAGTGGGAGAGACCCAGTACTTC. Its protein product is CSAGVGETQYF.

This clonotype has more than one count but fewer than ten. The chain couples TRBV6-5 to TRBJ2-1, with 14 bases lining up with TRBD2. The length of the CDR3 is 15 residues. Trimming cost V 2 bases and J 9 bases; bases outside gene matches: 3. In germline, CDR1 is MNHEY, CDR2 SVGAGI. DNA of the CDR3: TGTGCCAGCAGTTACGGGGGACTAGCGGGGGCTGAGCAGTTCTTC. Amino acids: CASSYGGLAGAEQFF.

The chain has TRBV20-1 and TRBJ1-2; 8 bases are a match to TRBD1. Unmatched junction bases numbered 10, after V lost 3 bases and J lost 10 bases. This CDR3 is 13 amino acids long. Germline CDR1 is DFQATT and CDR2 is SNEGSKA (reference sequence). The CDR3 here is CSASRDRPPSYTF. The CDR3 DNA reads TGCAGTGCTAGCCGGGACAGGCCGCCTTCCTACACCTTC.

The chain carries TRBV7-9 and TRBJ2-7; D uncertain. CDR3 length: 14 residues. The germline CDR1 and CDR2 sequences are SEHNR and FQNEAQ (reference sequence). V lost 1 base to trimming and J lost 6 bases, with 13 bases between them. The CDR3 nucleotides read TGTGCCAGCAGCTTAGATTTGGATTCGGGCGAGCAGTACTTC. Encoded protein: CASSLDLDSGEQYF.

The genes are TRBV12-3 or TRBV12-4 and TRBJ2-3; D is undetermined. The CDR3 runs to 14 residues. V was pared by 3 bases and J by 2 bases, with 9 bases between. The CDR3: CASSLGSLTDTQYF. DNA for the CDR3: TGTGCCAGCAGTTTGGGTTCACTCACAGATACGCAGTATTTT.

This clonotype has ten or more counts. This chain connects TRBV12-3 or TRBV12-4 to TRBJ2-1, with D tentatively TRBD1 (6 bases). The V end was cut by 5 bases, the J end by 2 bases, with 19 bases between. The CDR3 consists of 17 residues. CDR3 sequence: CASSVTGTPFPYNEQFF. CDR3 nucleotides: TGTGCCAGCAGTGTTACCGGGACACCTTTTCCCTACAATGAGCAGTTCTTC.

The rearrangement links TRBV30 to TRBJ1-2; D might be TRBD1 (5 bases). V lost 5 bases and J lost 9, with 16 bases in between. In germline, CDR1 is GTSNPN, CDR2 SVGIG (reference sequence). The CDR3 has 12 residues. The CDR3 protein is CAWGDGSLRYTF. CDR3 nucleotide sequence: TGTGCCTGGGGGGACGGGTCTTTGCGCTACACCTTC.

The chain carries TRBV7-2 and TRBJ2-7, with a weak D call TRBD1 (5 bases). V lost 8 bases to trimming and J lost 4 bases, with 12 bases between them. This CDR3 has 12 amino acids. Germline CDR1 reads SGHTA; CDR2 reads FQGNSA. CDR3 amino acids: CASGYQGYEQYF. The CDR3 DNA reads TGTGCCAGCGGTTATCAGGGTTACGAGCAGTACTTC.

CDR3: CSDRDRGQSEQFF. As DNA, the CDR3 is TGCAGCGACCGGGACAGGGGGCAAAGTGAGCAGTTCTTC. The chain carries TRBV29-1 and TRBJ2-1, with 12 bases lining up with TRBD1. CDR3 length equals 13 residues. The ends lost 7 bases at V and 9 bases at J; junction bases unmatched: 7. CDR1 is SQVTM and CDR2 is ANQGSEA in the germline V gene.

This clonotype was seen a few times. This chain connects TRBV20-1 to TRBJ2-1, with D perhaps matching TRBD2 (6 bases). In germline, CDR1 is DFQATT, CDR2 SNEGSKA (reference sequence). There are 12 residues in the CDR3. V was shortened by 3 bases and J by 9 bases, with 12 bases between the two germline ends. The CDR3 DNA follows: TGCAGTGCTAGGAAGGAGCGGGCTGAGCAGTTCTTC. Its translation: CSARKERAEQFF.

There are many counts of this clonotype. The chain has TRBV11-2 and TRBJ2-7, with unresolved D. The V end was cut by 1 base, the J end by 5 bases, with 3 bases between. The CDR3 runs 11 residues. Germline CDR1 is SGHAT and CDR2 is FQNNGV. The chain's CDR3 is CASSLVHEQYF. Here the CDR3 DNA reads TGTGCCAGCAGCTTAGTTCACGAGCAGTACTTC.

V and J are TRBV5-1 and TRBJ1-4, with D hard to call. The CDR3 is 14 amino acids. The germline V gene has CDR1 SGHRS and CDR2 YFSETQ. Trimming removed 2 bases from V and 8 bases from J, with 13 bases in between. The CDR3 protein is CASSLTPAREKLFF. The CDR3 DNA follows: TGCGCCAGCAGCTTAACCCCGGCTCGCGAAAAACTGTTTTTT.

This clonotype showed up just a few times. V gene TRBV20-1 combines with J gene TRBJ2-5; the D is unclear. This CDR3 has 13 residues. V lost 6 bases and J 0 bases, leaving 11 bases between the germline ends. CDR1 and CDR2 from the germline V gene are DFQATT and SNEGSKA (reference sequence). The CDR3: CSALWANQETQYF. CDR3 nucleotides: TGCAGTGCCCTGTGGGCAAACCAAGAGACCCAGTACTTC.

J is TRBJ2-6 and V is TRBV5-1, with D possibly being TRBD1 (6 bases). CDR1 and CDR2 from the germline V gene are SGHRS and YFSETQ. CDR3 length: 17 residues. Trimming left V 5 bases short and J 3 bases short, with 18 bases between. Here the CDR3 reads CASSDTPTGLGANVLTF. The CDR3 DNA is TGCGCCAGCAGTGACACGCCAACAGGGCTTGGGGCCAACGTCCTGACTTTC.

The chain is built from TRBV12-3 or TRBV12-4 and TRBJ2-7; unclear D gene. V was trimmed by 1 base and J by 2 bases, leaving 6 bases between them. This CDR3 contains 13 residues. In nucleotides, the CDR3 is TGTGCCAGCAGTTTAGACACCGCCTACGAGCAGTACTTC. It codes for CASSLDTAYEQYF.

This clonotype appeared a few times. V and J are TRBV20-1 and TRBJ1-6; 7 bases fit TRBD1. This CDR3 is built from 14 residues. The V gene end was trimmed by 3 bases and the J gene end by 5 bases; junction bases not matched to a gene: 4. CDR1 DFQATT and CDR2 SNEGSKA come from the germline V gene (reference sequence). Here the CDR3 reads CSASPGQHNSPLHF. DNA for the CDR3: TGCAGTGCTAGCCCGGGACAGCATAATTCACCCCTCCACTTT.

J is TRBJ2-5 and V is TRBV7-9; 7 bases agree with TRBD1. The junction had 7 bases not matched to a gene; V was cut back by 5 bases and J by 7 bases. Germline V gives CDR1 SEHNR, CDR2 FQNEAQ (reference sequence). CDR3 length: 13 amino acids. DNA of the CDR3: TGTGCCAGCAGCACGGACAGGCCGTGGACCCAGTACTTC. It translates to CASSTDRPWTQYF. The full variable domain, with the rest looked up from reference TRBV7-9 and TRBJ2-5, is DTGVSQNPRHKITKRGQNVTFRCDPISEHNRLYWYRQTLGQGPEFLTYFQNEAQLEKSRLLSDRFSAERPKGSFSTLEIQRTEQGDSAMYLCASSTDRPWTQYFGPGTRLLVL.

This clonotype appeared a few times. The rearrangement uses TRBV5-1 and TRBJ1-1; D may be TRBD1 (6 bases). The CDR3 totals 12 residues. Trimming removed 4 bases at V and 8 bases at J, with 12 bases between. Germline-derived CDR1 and CDR2 are SGHRS and YFSETQ. CDR3 region: CASSGTGSEAFF. The CDR3, as DNA: TGCGCCAGCAGCGGTACAGGGAGCGAAGCTTTCTTT.

This chain joins TRBV2 and TRBJ2-2; D gene ambiguous. The CDR3 sequence is 12 residues long. Looked up from germline, CDR1 is SNHLY and CDR2 is FYNNEI. The V end lost 8 bases, the J end lost 4 bases, and 8 bases lay between the germline ends. Here the CDR3 reads CASLIPTGELFF. CDR3 nucleotides: TGTGCCAGCCTTATTCCCACCGGGGAGCTGTTTTTT.

The chain couples TRBV15 to TRBJ2-7; no reliable D call. CDR1 is LNHNV, CDR2 YYDKDF, per germline (reference sequence). The CDR3 runs to 14 residues. V gave up 0 bases and J gave up 3 bases, with 9 bases separating them. The CDR3 region has the DNA TGTGCCACCAGCAGAGATGTCATCAACTACGAGCAGTACTTC. Its translation is CATSRDVINYEQYF.

This clonotype was found many times. The CDR3 sequence is CASSQVDGTYEQYF. The CDR3 region has the DNA TGCGCCAGCAGCCAAGTGGACGGGACCTACGAGCAGTACTTC. The rearrangement joins TRBV4-3 to TRBJ2-7; D may be TRBD2 (5 bases). CDR3 size: 14 residues. CDR1 is LGHNA and CDR2 is YSLEER in the germline V gene. V lost 1 base to trimming and J lost 2 bases, with 9 bases between them.

The rearrangement joins TRBV6-2 or TRBV6-3 to TRBJ1-2, with unresolved D. Trimming took off 2 bases at V and 6 bases at J, with 4 bases between the two ends. CDR1 MNHEY and CDR2 SVGEGT come from the germline V gene. This CDR3 is built from 11 residues. This chain's CDR3 is CASSYTHGYTF. The CDR3 DNA sequence: TGTGCCAGCAGTTACACGCATGGCTACACCTTC.

The sample holds a few counts of this clonotype. V and J are TRBV7-2 and TRBJ2-1; either TRBD1 or TRBD2 may fit D (5 bases each). The CDR3 spans 12 residues. V lost 6 bases to trimming and J lost 6 bases, with 9 bases between them. The germline V gene encodes CDR1 SGHTA and CDR2 FQGNSA. The CDR3, as DNA: TGTGCCAGCAGAAGGGACGTCAATGAGCAGTTCTTC. It is translated as CASRRDVNEQFF.

The rearrangement uses TRBV4-3 and TRBJ2-6; the D gene is possibly TRBD1 (5 bases). This CDR3 spans 15 amino acids. The germline V and J ends were trimmed by 0 bases and 11 bases, with 14 bases remaining between them. CDR1 is LGHNA and CDR2 is YSLEER in the germline V gene. As DNA, the CDR3 is TGCGCCAGCAGCCAAGACAAGTTTGTAGGGGACGTCCTGACTTTC. Translated: CASSQDKFVGDVLTF.

This clonotype occurred once. CDR3 sequence reads: CASSYSDRGLSEQYF. CDR3 sequence (DNA): TGTGCCAGCAGTTACTCCGACAGGGGGCTCTCCGAGCAGTACTTC. The chain recombines TRBV6-7 with TRBJ2-7; 10 bases align to TRBD1. TRBV6-7 falls under the ORF class, with uncertain function. J was trimmed by 6 bases and V by 0 bases; bases with no gene match: 5. This CDR3 is 15 amino acids long.

The rearrangement links TRBV7-9 to TRBJ2-1, with 11 positions matching TRBD1. CDR1 SEHNR and CDR2 FQNEAQ come from the germline V gene (reference sequence). With 5 bases clipped from V and 7 bases from J, the junction kept 7 bases outside the gene matches. The CDR3 extends over 15 amino acids. This CDR3 is CASSPPGQGGNEQFF. Here the CDR3 DNA reads TGTGCCAGCAGCCCCCCGGGACAGGGGGGGAATGAGCAGTTCTTC.

In this sample, this clonotype turned up a few times. This chain connects TRBV7-8 to TRBJ2-2; D gene uncertain. The CDR3 totals 13 residues. The V end lost 5 bases, the J end lost 3 bases, and 7 bases lay between the germline ends. Germline V gene data show CDR1 as SGHVS and CDR2 as FQNEAQ. In DNA, the CDR3 is TGTGCCAGCAGCCCGGAGTACACCGGGGAGCTGTTTTTT. It yields the protein CASSPEYTGELFF.